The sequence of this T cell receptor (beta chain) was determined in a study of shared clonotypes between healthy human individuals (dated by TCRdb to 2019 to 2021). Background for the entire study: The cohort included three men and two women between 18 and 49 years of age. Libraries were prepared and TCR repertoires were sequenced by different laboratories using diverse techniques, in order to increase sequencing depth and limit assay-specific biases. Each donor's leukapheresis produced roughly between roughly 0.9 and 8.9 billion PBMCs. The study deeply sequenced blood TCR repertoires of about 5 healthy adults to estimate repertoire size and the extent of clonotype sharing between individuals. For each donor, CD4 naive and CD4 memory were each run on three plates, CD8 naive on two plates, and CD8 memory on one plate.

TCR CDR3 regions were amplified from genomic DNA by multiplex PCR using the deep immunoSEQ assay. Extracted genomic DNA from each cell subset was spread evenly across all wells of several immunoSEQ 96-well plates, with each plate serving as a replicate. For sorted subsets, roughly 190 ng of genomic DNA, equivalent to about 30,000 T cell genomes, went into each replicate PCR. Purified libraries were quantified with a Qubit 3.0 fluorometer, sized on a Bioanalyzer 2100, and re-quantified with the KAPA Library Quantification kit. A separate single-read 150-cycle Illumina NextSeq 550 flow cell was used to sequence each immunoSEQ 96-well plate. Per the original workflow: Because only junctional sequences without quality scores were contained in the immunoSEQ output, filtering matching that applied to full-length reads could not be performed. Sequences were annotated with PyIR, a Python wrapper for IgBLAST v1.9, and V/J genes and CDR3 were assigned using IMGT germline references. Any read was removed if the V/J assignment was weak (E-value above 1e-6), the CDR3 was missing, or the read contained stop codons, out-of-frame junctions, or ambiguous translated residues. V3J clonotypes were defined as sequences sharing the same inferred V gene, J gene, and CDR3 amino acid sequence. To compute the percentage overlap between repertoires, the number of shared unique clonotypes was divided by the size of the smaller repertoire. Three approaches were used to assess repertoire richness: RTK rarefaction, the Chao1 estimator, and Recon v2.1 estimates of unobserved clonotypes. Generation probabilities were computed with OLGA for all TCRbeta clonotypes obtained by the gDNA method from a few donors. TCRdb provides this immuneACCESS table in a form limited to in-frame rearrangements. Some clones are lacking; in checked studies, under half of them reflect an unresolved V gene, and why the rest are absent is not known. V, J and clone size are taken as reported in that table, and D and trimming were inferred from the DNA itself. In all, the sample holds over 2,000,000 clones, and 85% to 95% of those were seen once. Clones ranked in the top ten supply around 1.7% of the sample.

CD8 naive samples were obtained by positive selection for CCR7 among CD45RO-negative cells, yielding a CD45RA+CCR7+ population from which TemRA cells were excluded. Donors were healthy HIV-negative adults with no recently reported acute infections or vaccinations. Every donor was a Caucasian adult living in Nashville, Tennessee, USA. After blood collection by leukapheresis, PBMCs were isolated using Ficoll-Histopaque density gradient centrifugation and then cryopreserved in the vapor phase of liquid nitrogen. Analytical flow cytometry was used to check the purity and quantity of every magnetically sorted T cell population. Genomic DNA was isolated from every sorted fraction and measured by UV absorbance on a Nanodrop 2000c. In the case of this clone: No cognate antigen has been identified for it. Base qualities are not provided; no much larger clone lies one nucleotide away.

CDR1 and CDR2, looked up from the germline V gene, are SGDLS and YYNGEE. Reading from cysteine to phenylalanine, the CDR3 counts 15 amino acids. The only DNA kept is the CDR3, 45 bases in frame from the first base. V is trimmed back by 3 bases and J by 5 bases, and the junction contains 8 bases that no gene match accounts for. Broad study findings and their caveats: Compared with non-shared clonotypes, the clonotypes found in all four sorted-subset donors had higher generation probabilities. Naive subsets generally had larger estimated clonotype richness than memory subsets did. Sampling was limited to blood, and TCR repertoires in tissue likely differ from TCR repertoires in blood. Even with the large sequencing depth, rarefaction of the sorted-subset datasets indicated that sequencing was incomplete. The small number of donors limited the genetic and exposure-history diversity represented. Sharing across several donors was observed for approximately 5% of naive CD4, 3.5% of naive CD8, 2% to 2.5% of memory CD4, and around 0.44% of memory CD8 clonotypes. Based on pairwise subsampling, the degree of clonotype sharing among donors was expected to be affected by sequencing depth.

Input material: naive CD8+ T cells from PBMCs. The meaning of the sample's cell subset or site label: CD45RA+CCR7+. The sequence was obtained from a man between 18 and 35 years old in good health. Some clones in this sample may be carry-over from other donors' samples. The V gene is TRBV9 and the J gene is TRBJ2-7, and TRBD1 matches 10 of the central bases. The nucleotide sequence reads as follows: TGTGCCAGCAGCGGTGCCGGGACAGGGGTCCACGAGCAGTACTTC. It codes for CASSGAGTGVHEQYF.